This T cell receptor beta chain was identified during a study of monozygotic twins with inflammatory bowel disease. Looked up from germline, CDR1 is SQVTM and CDR2 is ANQGSEA. The CDR3 is made up of 13 amino acids. General study findings and limits: Especially where disease activity was present, IBD patients had fewer clonotypes in common with others than healthy twins did. Healthy co-twins showed greater TCRbeta diversity (inverse Simpson) than IBD patients.

Worth noting for this clonotype: Its antigen is unidentified.

TCRdb reworked the 5' RACE reads into one entry per CDR3 protein, no DNA. The table lists some 300,000 distinct CDR3 sequences. The clonotype comes from a human donor with ulcerative colitis or Crohn's disease, or a healthy co-twin of an affected twin (not recorded which). The chain couples TRBV29-1 to TRBJ2-2; TCRdb selects TRBD2, and the lack of DNA leaves this call unchecked. Sample: blood. The CDR3 spells CSVVPQGTGELFF.